What follows describes a single T cell receptor beta chain. Its antigen is unidentified. The record originates from a study of PD-1 blockade in classical Hodgkin lymphoma. Findings and limits, study-wide: Newly diagnosed patients reportedly trailed healthy donors in baseline TCR diversity. While CD8+ TCR diversity did not rise significantly by C4D1, CD4+ TCR diversity did.

Clones were sequenced by immunoSEQ multiplex PCR, and TCRdb holds only the in-frame ones, with some missing. The table includes tens of thousands of clones, roughly 89% detected once. Trimming shortened V by 3 bases and J by 1 base, and 12 bases separated the two germline ends. Germline CDR1 is MDHEN and CDR2 is SYDVKM. The length of the CDR3 is 15 residues. Every patient had relapsed following autologous stem cell transplantation, and cohorts differed in brentuximab vedotin exposure. The sequencing here drew on peripheral blood mononuclear cells (PBMCs), taken before the second cycle of nivolumab. This sequence was found in a human donor with classical Hodgkin lymphoma. The rearrangement joins TRBV28 to TRBJ1-1; D gene uncertain. In DNA, the CDR3 is TGTGCCAGCAGTTTTACTGGGTCGGGGAACACTGAAGCTTTCTTT. Translated: CASSFTGSGNTEAFF.